This T cell receptor (beta chain) originates from a study of cytomegalovirus exposure and HLA in healthy donors. Those who donated were healthy bone marrow donors. The PCR contained 60 Vbeta and 13 Jbeta primers. Assay: immunoSEQ multiplex PCR; the TCRdb copy retains only in-frame clones and omits some. The sample lists 45,000 to 60,000 clones, roughly 73% occurring once. The ends lost 4 bases at V and 7 bases at J; junction bases unmatched: 13. The germline gives CDR1 LNHDA, CDR2 SQIVND (reference sequence). The CDR3 length is 16 residues. What was sequenced was PBMCs. The sequence was obtained from a man in his late teens or twenties in good health and CMV-seronegative. The V gene is TRBV19, the J gene TRBJ1-5; TRBD1 agrees at 7 bases. CDR3 bases: TGTGCCAGTAGTACCAATCCTCGACAGGGTCGGCAGCCCCAGCATTTT. This translates into CASSTNPRQGRQPQHF.